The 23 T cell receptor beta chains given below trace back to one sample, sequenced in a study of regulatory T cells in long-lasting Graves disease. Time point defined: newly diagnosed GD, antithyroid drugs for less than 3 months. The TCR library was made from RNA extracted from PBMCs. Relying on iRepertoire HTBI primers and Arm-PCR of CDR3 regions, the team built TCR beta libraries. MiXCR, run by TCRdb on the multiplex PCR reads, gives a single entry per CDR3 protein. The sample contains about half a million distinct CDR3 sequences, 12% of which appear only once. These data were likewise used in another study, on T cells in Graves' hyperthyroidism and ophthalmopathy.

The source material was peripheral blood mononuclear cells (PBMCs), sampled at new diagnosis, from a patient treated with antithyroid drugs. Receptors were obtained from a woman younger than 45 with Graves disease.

This CDR3 reads CASCNRGSGSPLHF. In DNA form, the CDR3 reads TGTGCCAGCTGCAACAGGGGGTCCGGGTCACCCCTCCACTTT. The chain joins TRBV6-1 to TRBJ1-6; TRBD1 matches at 8 bases. V was pared by 8 bases and J by 10 bases, with 10 bases of the junction left unmatched. The CDR3 spans 14 residues. Germline V gene sequence: CDR1 MNHNS, CDR2 SASEGT.

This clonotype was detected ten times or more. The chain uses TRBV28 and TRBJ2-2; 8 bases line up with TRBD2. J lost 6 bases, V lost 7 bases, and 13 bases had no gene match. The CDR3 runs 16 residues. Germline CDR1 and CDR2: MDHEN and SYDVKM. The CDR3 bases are TGTGCCAGCAAGATAATAGCGGGAATCTTTCCCGGGGAGCTGTTTTTT. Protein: CASKIIAGIFPGELFF.

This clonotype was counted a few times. The CDR3: CSVWGDSLVDTQYF. CDR3 nucleotide sequence: TGCAGTGTCTGGGGGGACTCCCTCGTAGATACGCAGTATTTT. V usage is TRBV20-1 and J usage is TRBJ2-3, with D maybe TRBD2 (6 bases). V was pared by 7 bases and J by 5 bases, with 19 bases between. The CDR3 has 14 amino acids. CDR1 is DFQATT, CDR2 SNEGSKA, per germline (reference sequence).

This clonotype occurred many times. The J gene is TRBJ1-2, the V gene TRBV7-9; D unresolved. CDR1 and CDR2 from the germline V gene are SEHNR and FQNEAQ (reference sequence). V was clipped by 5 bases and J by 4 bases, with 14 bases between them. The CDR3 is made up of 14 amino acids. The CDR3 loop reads CASSPSLGSYGYTF. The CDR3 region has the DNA TGTGCCAGCAGCCCCTCCTTGGGGTCCTATGGCTACACCTTC. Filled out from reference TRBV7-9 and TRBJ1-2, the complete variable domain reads DTGVSQNPRHKITKRGQNVTFRCDPISEHNRLYWYRQTLGQGPEFLTYFQNEAQLEKSRLLSDRFSAERPKGSFSTLEIQRTEQGDSAMYLCASSPSLGSYGYTFGSGTRLTVV.

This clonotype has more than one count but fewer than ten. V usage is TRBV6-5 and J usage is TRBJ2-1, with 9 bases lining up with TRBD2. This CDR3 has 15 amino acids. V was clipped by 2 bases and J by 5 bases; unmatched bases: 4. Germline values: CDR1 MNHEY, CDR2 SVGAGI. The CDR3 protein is CASSYQLAGHNEQFF. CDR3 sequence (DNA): TGTGCCAGCAGTTACCAGCTAGCGGGGCACAATGAGCAGTTCTTC.

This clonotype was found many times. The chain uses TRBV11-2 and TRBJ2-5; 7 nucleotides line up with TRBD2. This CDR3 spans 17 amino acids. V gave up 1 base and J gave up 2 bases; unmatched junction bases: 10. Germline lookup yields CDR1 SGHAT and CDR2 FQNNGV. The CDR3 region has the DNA TGTGCCAGCAGCTTAGGAATTGGGGGGGGGTTACAAGAGACCCAGTACTTC. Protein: CASSLGIGGGLQETQYF.

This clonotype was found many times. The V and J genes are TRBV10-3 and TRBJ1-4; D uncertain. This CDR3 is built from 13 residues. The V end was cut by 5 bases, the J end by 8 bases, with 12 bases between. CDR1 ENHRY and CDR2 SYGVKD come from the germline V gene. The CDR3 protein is CAISSAAGEKLFF. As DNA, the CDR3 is TGTGCCATCAGTTCGGCGGCGGGAGAAAAACTGTTTTTT.

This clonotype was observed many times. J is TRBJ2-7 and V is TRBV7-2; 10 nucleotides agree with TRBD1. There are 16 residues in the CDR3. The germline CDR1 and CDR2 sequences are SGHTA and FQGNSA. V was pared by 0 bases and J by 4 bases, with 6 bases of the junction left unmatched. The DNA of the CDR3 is TGTGCCAGCAGCTTAGCCCCCGGGACAGGGGTTTACGAGCAGTACTTC. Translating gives CASSLAPGTGVYEQYF.

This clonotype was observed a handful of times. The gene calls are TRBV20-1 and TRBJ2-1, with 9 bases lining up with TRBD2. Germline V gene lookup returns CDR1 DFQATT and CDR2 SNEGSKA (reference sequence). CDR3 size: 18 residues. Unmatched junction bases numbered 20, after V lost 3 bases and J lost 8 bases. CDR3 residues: CSASFEEAGGPLIDEQFF. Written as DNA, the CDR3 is TGCAGTGCTAGTTTCGAGGAGGCGGGAGGGCCCTTAATAGATGAGCAGTTCTTC.

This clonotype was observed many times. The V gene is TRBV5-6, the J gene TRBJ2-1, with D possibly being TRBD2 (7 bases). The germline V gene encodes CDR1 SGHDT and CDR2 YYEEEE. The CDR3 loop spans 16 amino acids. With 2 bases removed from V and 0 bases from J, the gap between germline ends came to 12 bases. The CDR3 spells CASSFGGRSSYNEQFF. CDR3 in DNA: TGTGCCAGCAGCTTCGGGGGGCGGAGCTCCTACAATGAGCAGTTCTTC.

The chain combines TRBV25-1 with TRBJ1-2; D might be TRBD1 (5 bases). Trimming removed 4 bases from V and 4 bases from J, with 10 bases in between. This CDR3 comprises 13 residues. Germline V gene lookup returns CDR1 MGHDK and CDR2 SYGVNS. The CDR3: CASSVGVSYGYTF. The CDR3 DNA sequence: TGTGCCAGCAGTGTAGGGGTCAGCTATGGCTACACCTTC.

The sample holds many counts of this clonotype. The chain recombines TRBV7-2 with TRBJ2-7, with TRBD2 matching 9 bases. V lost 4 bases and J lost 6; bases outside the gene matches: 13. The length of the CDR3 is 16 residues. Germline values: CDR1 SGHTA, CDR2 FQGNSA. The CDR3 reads CASSSYSGRKPGEQYF. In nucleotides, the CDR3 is TGTGCCAGCAGCTCCTATAGCGGGAGAAAGCCGGGCGAGCAGTACTTC. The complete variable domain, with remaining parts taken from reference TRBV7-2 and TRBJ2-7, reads GAGVSQSPSNKVTEKGKDVELRCDPISGHTALYWYRQSLGQGLEFLIYFQGNSAPDKSGLPSDRFSAERTGGSVSTLTIQRTQQEDSAVYLCASSSYSGRKPGEQYFGPGTRLTVT.

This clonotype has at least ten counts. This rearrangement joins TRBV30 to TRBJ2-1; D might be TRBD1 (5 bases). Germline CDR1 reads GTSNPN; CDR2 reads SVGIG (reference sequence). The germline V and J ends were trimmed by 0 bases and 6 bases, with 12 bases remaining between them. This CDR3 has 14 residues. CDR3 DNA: TGTGCCTGGAGTGTACTTCAGGGTGGCAATGAGCAGTTCTTC. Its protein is CAWSVLQGGNEQFF.

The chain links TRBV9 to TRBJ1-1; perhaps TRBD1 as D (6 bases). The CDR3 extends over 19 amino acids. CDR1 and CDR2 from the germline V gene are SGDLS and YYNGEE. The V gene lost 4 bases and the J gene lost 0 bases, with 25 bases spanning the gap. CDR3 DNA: TGTGCCAGCAGCACCTCCGTACAGGGATTAGAGAGATTGAACACTGAAGCTTTCTTT. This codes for CASSTSVQGLERLNTEAFF.

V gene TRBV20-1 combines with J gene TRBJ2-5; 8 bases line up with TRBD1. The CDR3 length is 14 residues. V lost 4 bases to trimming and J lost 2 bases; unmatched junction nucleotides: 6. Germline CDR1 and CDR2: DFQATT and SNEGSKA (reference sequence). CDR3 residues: CSATPGQGQETQYF. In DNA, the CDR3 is TGCAGTGCTACCCCCGGACAGGGTCAAGAGACCCAGTACTTC.

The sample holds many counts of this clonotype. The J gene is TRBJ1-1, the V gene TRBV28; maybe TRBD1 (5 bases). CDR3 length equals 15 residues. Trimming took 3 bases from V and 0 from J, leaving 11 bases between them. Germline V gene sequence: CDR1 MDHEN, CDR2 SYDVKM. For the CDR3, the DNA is TGTGCCAGCAGTTTTCAGGGTTTATTGAACACTGAAGCTTTCTTT. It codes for CASSFQGLLNTEAFF.

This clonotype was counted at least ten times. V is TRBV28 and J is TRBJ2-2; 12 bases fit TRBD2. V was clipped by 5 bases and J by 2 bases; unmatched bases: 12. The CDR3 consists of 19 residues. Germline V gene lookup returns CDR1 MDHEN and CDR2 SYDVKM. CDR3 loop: CASSPLWASGRANTGELFF. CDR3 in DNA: TGTGCCAGCAGTCCCCTGTGGGCTAGCGGGAGGGCCAACACCGGGGAGCTGTTTTTT. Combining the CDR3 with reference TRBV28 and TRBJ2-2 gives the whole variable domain DVKVTQSSRYLVKRTGEKVFLECVQDMDHENMFWYRQDPGLGLRLIYFSYDVKMKEKGDIPEGYSVSREKKERFSLILESASTNQTSMYLCASSPLWASGRANTGELFFGEGSRLTVL.

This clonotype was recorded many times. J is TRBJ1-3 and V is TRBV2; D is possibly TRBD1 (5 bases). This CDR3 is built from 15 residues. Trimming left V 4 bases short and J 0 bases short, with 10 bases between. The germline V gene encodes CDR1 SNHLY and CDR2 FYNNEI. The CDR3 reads CASSGGDLSGNTIYF. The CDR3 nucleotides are TGTGCCAGCAGTGGCGGGGACCTCTCTGGAAACACCATATATTTT.

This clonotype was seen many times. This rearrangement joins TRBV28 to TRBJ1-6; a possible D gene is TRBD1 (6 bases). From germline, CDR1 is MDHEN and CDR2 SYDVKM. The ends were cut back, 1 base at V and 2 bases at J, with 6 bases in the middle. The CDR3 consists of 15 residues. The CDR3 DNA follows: TGTGCCAGCAGTTTATACAGGGCCTATAATTCACCCCTCCACTTT. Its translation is CASSLYRAYNSPLHF.

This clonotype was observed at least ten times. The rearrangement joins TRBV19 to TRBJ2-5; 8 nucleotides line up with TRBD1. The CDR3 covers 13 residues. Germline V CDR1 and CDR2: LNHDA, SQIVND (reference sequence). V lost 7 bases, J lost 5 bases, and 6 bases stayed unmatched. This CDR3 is CASNKDREETQYF. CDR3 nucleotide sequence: TGTGCCAGTAACAAGGACAGGGAGGAGACCCAGTACTTC.

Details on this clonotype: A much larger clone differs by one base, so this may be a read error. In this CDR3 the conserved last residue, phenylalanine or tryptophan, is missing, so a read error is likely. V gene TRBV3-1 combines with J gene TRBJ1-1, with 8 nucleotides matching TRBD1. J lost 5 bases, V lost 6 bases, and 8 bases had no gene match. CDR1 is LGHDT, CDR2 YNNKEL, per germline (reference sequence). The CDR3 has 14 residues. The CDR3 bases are TGTGCCAGCAGGGCAGAGGACAGGGATACTGAAGCTTTCCTT. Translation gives CASRAEDRDTEAFL.

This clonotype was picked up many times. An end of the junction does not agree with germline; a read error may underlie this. The CDR3 DNA reads as TGTGCCAGCCGTGAGAGGGAAATCCGGGCCTACGAGCAGTACTTC. Its protein is CASREREIRAYEQYF. The rearrangement links TRBV2 to TRBJ2-7; D possibly corresponds to TRBD2 (5 bases). Per the germline V gene, CDR1 is SNHLY and CDR2 is FYNNEI. CDR3 length: 15 amino acids.

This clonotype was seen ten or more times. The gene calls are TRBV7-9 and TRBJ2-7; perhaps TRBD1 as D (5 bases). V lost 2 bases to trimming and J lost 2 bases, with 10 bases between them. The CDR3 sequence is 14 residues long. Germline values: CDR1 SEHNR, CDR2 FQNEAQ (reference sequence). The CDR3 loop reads CASSLWPDTYEQYF. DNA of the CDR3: TGTGCCAGCAGCTTATGGCCGGACACCTACGAGCAGTACTTC.